These 26 T cell receptor beta chains came from one sample sequenced in a study of T cell clonotyping in hematopoietic cell transplantation. Time point of the sample: recipient sample about 28 days before transplant, after cytoreduction. Sequencing used immunoSEQ multiplex PCR; TCRdb keeps in-frame clones, though not all of them. The repertoire holds roughly 770 clones, with roughly 52% as singletons. This specimen consisted of peripheral blood mononuclear cells, obtained before stem cell transplant. The source of these receptors is a man aged 50 to 59 with myelofibrosis. Some clones in this sample may be carry-over from other donors' samples.

The chain employs TRBV28 and TRBJ1-5, with a weak D call TRBD1 (6 bases). The CDR3 is 13 amino acids. The ends were cut back, 5 bases at V and 8 bases at J, with 13 bases in the middle. Germline V gives CDR1 MDHEN, CDR2 SYDVKM. CDR3 loop: CASSGWEGEPQHF. The DNA of the CDR3 is TGTGCCAGCAGTGGTTGGGAGGGGGAGCCCCAGCATTTT.

The V and J genes are TRBV4-1 and TRBJ1-2, with 10 bases lining up with TRBD1. Per germline, CDR1 MGHRA and CDR2 YSYEKL. This CDR3 is 14 amino acids long. V lost 1 base, J lost 7 bases, and 3 bases stayed unmatched. The DNA for the CDR3 is TGCGCCAGCAGCCAAGGGGGGACAGGGGTTGGCTACACCTTC. Amino acids: CASSQGGTGVGYTF.

The V gene is TRBV12-5, the J gene TRBJ2-5, with a tentative D call TRBD2 (7 bases). There are 15 residues in the CDR3. V was cut by 7 bases and J by 5 bases, with 20 bases left in between. CDR1 LGHNT and CDR2 FRNRAP come from the germline V gene. As DNA, the CDR3 is TGTGCTAGTGCCCCCGGTGTCAGGGGAGGGGAGACCCAGTACTTC. Protein product: CASAPGVRGGETQYF.

Turning to this clone: One end of the junction is discordant with germline, which a read error may explain. The V and J genes are TRBV27 and TRBJ2-7; D is undetermined. The V gene's germline CDR1 is MNHEY and CDR2 SMNVEV (reference sequence). This CDR3 is 11 amino acids long. The DNA for the CDR3 is TGTGCCAGCAGTAACAGCCACGAGCAGTATTTC. Its protein is CASSNSHEQYF.

The chain's CDR3 is CSVEWDRGPWETQYF. CDR3 in DNA: TGCAGCGTTGAATGGGACAGGGGTCCATGGGAGACCCAGTACTTC. The rearrangement uses TRBV29-1 and TRBJ2-5; 10 bases line up with TRBD1. There are 15 residues in the CDR3. With 2 bases clipped from V and 5 bases from J, the junction kept 8 bases outside the gene matches. Looked up from germline, CDR1 is SQVTM and CDR2 is ANQGSEA.

This chain joins TRBV30 and TRBJ2-3, with D unclear. This CDR3 is 12 amino acids long. Germline V gene lookup returns CDR1 GTSNPN and CDR2 SVGIG (reference sequence). V dropped 0 bases and J dropped 5 bases, with 6 bases sitting between them. The CDR3 reads CAWSVVQDTQYF. The CDR3 nucleotides read TGTGCCTGGAGTGTAGTGCAAGATACGCAGTATTTT.

This clone turned up a few times. J is TRBJ1-1 and V is TRBV30, with D unclear. This CDR3 region has 13 residues. Germline CDR1 GTSNPN, CDR2 SVGIG (reference sequence). Trimming shortened V by 0 bases and J by 1 base, and 6 bases separated the two germline ends. This chain's CDR3 is CAWSVGRNTEAFF. DNA of the CDR3: TGTGCCTGGAGTGTGGGCAGGAACACTGAAGCTTTCTTT. The whole variable domain, remainder taken from reference TRBV30 and TRBJ1-1, is SQTIHQWPATLVQPVGSPLSLECTVEGTSNPNLYWYRQAAGRGLQLLFYSVGIGQISSEVPQNLSASRPQDRQFILSSKKLLLSDSGFYLCAWSVGRNTEAFFGQGTRLTVV.

V and J are TRBV7-6 and TRBJ2-7, with TRBD2 matching over 13 bases. The CDR3 has 15 amino acids. Germline lookup yields CDR1 SGHVS and CDR2 FNYEAQ. J was trimmed by 2 bases and V by 5 bases; bases with no gene match: 3. Written as DNA, the CDR3 is TGTGCCAGCAGCCCCGGGACTAGCGGGACCTACGAGCAGTACTTC. Translated, it gives CASSPGTSGTYEQYF.

This clone was seen a few times. V is TRBV6-4 and J is TRBJ2-5; maybe TRBD1 (5 bases). Germline V gene lookup returns CDR1 MRHNA and CDR2 SNTAGT. This CDR3 region has 13 residues. V dropped 5 bases and J dropped 7 bases, with 14 bases sitting between them. In DNA, the CDR3 is TGTGCCAGCAGTCAGGACATTCGAGGGACCCAGTACTTC. Protein sequence: CASSQDIRGTQYF.

The V call is TRBV30, the J call TRBJ2-1, with D maybe TRBD1 (5 bases). Germline loops: CDR1 GTSNPN, CDR2 SVGIG (reference sequence). This CDR3 is built from 14 residues. Trimming removed 3 bases at V and 3 bases at J, with 12 bases between. CDR3 loop: CAWRDPRDYNEQFF. CDR3 coding DNA: TGTGCCTGGAGGGACCCCAGGGACTACAATGAGCAGTTCTTC.

The rearrangement uses TRBV30 and TRBJ1-2, with 7 bases aligning to TRBD1. There are 13 residues in the CDR3. In germline, CDR1 is GTSNPN, CDR2 SVGIG (reference sequence). V gave up 5 bases and J gave up 5 bases; unmatched junction bases: 8. The CDR3 is CAWDRETTYGYTF. The CDR3 DNA is TGTGCCTGGGACAGGGAGACGACATATGGCTACACCTTC.

In this sample, this clone turned up a few times. The rearrangement uses TRBV5-1 and TRBJ1-6, with D possibly being TRBD1 (6 bases). Trimming removed 5 bases at V and 18 bases at J, with 24 bases between. The length of the CDR3 is 14 residues. CDR1 is SGHRS and CDR2 is YFSETQ in the germline V gene. The DNA for the CDR3 is TGCGCCAGCAGTTCCGGGACCGCACACGGGGGCCCCCACTTT. Its translation is CASSSGTAHGGPHF.

The V and J genes are TRBV9 and TRBJ2-7; 10 bases match TRBD1. With V trimmed by 3 bases and J by 3 bases, 3 bases remained unmatched. Germline lookup yields CDR1 SGDLS and CDR2 YYNGEE. This CDR3 spans 14 amino acids. The CDR3 sequence: CASSADRGDYEQYF. The CDR3 DNA sequence: TGTGCCAGCAGCGCGGACAGGGGGGACTACGAGCAGTACTTC. The variable domain in full, with the rest retrieved from reference TRBV9 and TRBJ2-7, is DSGVTQTPKHLITATGQRVTLRCSPRSGDLSVYWYQQSLDQGLQFLIQYYNGEERAKGNILERFSAQQFPDLHSELNLSSLELGDSALYFCASSADRGDYEQYFGPGTRLTVT.

The rearrangement joins TRBV7-2 to TRBJ1-2; 11 nucleotides align to TRBD1. V lost 5 bases to trimming and J lost 8 bases; unmatched junction nucleotides: 4. This CDR3 is 13 amino acids long. Germline V CDR1 and CDR2: SGHTA, FQGNSA. In DNA, the CDR3 is TGTGCCAGCAGCGGGACAGGGGGAAGGGGCTACACCTTC. This gives the protein CASSGTGGRGYTF. The entire variable domain, with the rest obtained from reference TRBV7-2 and TRBJ1-2, is as follows: GAGVSQSPSNKVTEKGKDVELRCDPISGHTALYWYRQSLGQGLEFLIYFQGNSAPDKSGLPSDRFSAERTGGSVSTLTIQRTQQEDSAVYLCASSGTGGRGYTFGSGTRLTVV.

This clone was observed a single time. This chain links TRBV29-1 with TRBJ2-7; TRBD1 matches 7 bases. The CDR3 extends over 12 amino acids. The germline CDR1 and CDR2 sequences are SQVTM and ANQGSEA. J was trimmed by 6 bases and V by 6 bases; bases with no gene match: 8. CDR3 DNA: TGCAGCGTAGGGGACAGCCCCCTCGAGCAGTACTTC. It is translated as CSVGDSPLEQYF.

There are a few counts of this clone. The chain is built from TRBV30 and TRBJ2-4, with 9 bases matching TRBD1. J gave up 8 bases and V 3 bases, and 2 bases lay outside the gene matches. The CDR3 is 12 amino acids. The V gene's germline CDR1 is GTSNPN and CDR2 SVGIG (reference sequence). CDR3 sequence: CAWSGDRDIQYF. The CDR3 DNA is TGTGCCTGGAGCGGGGACAGGGACATTCAGTACTTC.

The chain links TRBV5-5 to TRBJ2-7; D is uncertain. Germline lookup yields CDR1 SGHKS and CDR2 YYEKEE (reference sequence). V was cut by 0 bases and J by 0 bases, with 10 bases left in between. The CDR3 is 15 amino acids. The CDR3 bases are TGTGCCAGCAGCTTGGGTCGGGTTGCCTCCTACGAGCAGTACTTC. This sequence encodes CASSLGRVASYEQYF.

In its sample, this clone was seen a few times. V and J are TRBV9 and TRBJ2-7; perhaps TRBD1 as D (6 bases). Trimming removed 7 bases from V and 3 bases from J, with 11 bases in between. Per the germline V gene, CDR1 is SGDLS and CDR2 is YYNGEE. This CDR3 is built from 12 residues. The CDR3 nucleotides read TGTGCCAGCGGGACGGGACACTACGAGCAGTACTTC. This sequence encodes CASGTGHYEQYF.

The chain recombines TRBV6-6 with TRBJ2-7; TRBD1 agrees at 11 bases. The trim removed 7 bases at V and 6 bases at J, leaving 5 bases unmatched. Germline V gene lookup returns CDR1 MNHNY and CDR2 SVGAGI (reference sequence). CDR3 length equals 13 residues. The CDR3 loop is CASTRTGGGEQYF. The CDR3 DNA follows: TGTGCCAGCACACGGACAGGGGGCGGCGAGCAGTACTTC.

This chain links TRBV5-4 with TRBJ1-1; D possibly corresponds to TRBD1 (6 bases). Per the germline V gene, CDR1 is SGHNT and CDR2 is YYREEE (reference sequence). V shed 1 base and J shed 0 bases, with 10 bases lying between them. The CDR3 runs to 15 residues. CDR3 amino acids: CASSLRTALNTEAFF. The CDR3 coding sequence is TGTGCCAGCAGCTTGAGGACAGCTCTGAACACTGAAGCTTTCTTT.

This clone has a handful of counts. The chain employs TRBV7-9 and TRBJ2-7, with 9 bases fitting TRBD1. V dropped 7 bases and J dropped 5; count of bases not matched to a gene: 9. The CDR3 covers 14 residues. CDR1 SEHNR and CDR2 FQNEAQ come from the germline V gene (reference sequence). The CDR3 DNA reads TGTGCCAGCACCGTAGGACAGGGGCCCCACGAGCAGTACTTC. Translation gives CASTVGQGPHEQYF.

V gene TRBV4-3 combines with J gene TRBJ2-1; 7 bases fit TRBD2. The junction had 11 bases not matched to a gene; V was cut back by 1 base and J by 2 bases. This CDR3 spans 18 amino acids. CDR1 is LGHNA, CDR2 YSLEER, per germline. CDR3 in amino acids: CASSQGGWGGSPYNEQFF. DNA for the CDR3: TGCGCCAGCAGCCAAGGCGGTTGGGGGGGGTCGCCCTACAATGAGCAGTTCTTC.

This clone has a single count. The genes are TRBV7-6 and TRBJ2-1; 9 bases agree with TRBD1. This CDR3 has 14 residues. Germline V gene data show CDR1 as SGHVS and CDR2 as FNYEAQ. V lost 5 bases to trimming and J lost 8 bases; unmatched junction nucleotides: 7. DNA of the CDR3: TGTGCCAGCAGCCCTAGAAGACAGGGGGATGAGCAGTTCTTC. It is translated as CASSPRRQGDEQFF.

This chain joins TRBV30 and TRBJ2-1, with 9 bases identical to TRBD1. J lost 7 bases, V lost 4 bases, and 5 bases had no gene match. The CDR3 is 13 residues long. Germline lookup yields CDR1 GTSNPN and CDR2 SVGIG (reference sequence). The CDR3 nucleotides are TGTGCCTGGAAGAGGACAGGGGTTAATGAGCAGTTCTTC. Residues: CAWKRTGVNEQFF.

The V call is TRBV5-1, the J call TRBJ1-5; D gene uncertain. Germline loops: CDR1 SGHRS, CDR2 YFSETQ. V was trimmed by 4 bases and J by 2 bases, leaving 10 bases between them. This CDR3 contains 14 residues. The CDR3 reads CASSPDSGNQPQHF. CDR3 DNA: TGCGCCAGCAGCCCTGACTCGGGCAATCAGCCCCAGCATTTT.

The chain has TRBV6-5 and TRBJ2-7; D is uncertain. V lost 7 bases, J lost 2 bases, and 12 bases lay in between. CDR3 length: 13 amino acids. The germline CDR1 and CDR2 sequences are MNHEY and SVGAGI. The CDR3 sequence: CASKFGLTYEQYF. The CDR3 DNA reads TGTGCCAGCAAGTTCGGCTTGACCTACGAGCAGTACTTC.